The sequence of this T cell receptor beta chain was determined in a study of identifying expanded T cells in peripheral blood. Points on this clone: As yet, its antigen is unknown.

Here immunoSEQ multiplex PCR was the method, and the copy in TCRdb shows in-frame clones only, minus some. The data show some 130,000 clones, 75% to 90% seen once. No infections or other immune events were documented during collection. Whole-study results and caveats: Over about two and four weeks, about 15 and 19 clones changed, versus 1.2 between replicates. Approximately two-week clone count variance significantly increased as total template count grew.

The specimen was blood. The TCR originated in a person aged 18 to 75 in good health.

The CDR3 nucleotides read TGTGCCAGCAGCTTAGGGGGAGGGGGAGGGACCCAGTACTTC. Protein sequence: CASSLGGGGGTQYF. The V and J genes are TRBV7-2 and TRBJ2-5; a possible D gene is TRBD2 (7 bases). The CDR3 loop spans 14 amino acids. With 1 base removed from V and 7 bases from J, the gap between germline ends came to 13 bases. Looked up from germline, CDR1 is SGHTA and CDR2 is FQGNSA.